This T cell receptor beta chain emerged from a study of T cells after yellow fever vaccination (dated by TCRdb to the late 2010s). Turning to the overall study: The SMART-Seq v4 Ultra Low Input RNA kit was used to prepare libraries from fractions with low cell numbers. To follow T-cell clones before and after both primary and booster YFV17D yellow fever vaccination, bulk TCR alpha and beta repertoires underwent longitudinal sequencing. Two healthy male donors made up the cohort, one aged 18 to 29 years and the other aged 30 to 40 years. Bulk PBMC replicates and cell subsets were isolated from blood drawn at multiple timepoints before and after both primary and secondary immunization. Here is what the overall study found, with its caveats: The study included only two donors, which limits how far the findings can be generalized. After the booster, most of the clones that had expanded following primary vaccination were detected again (roughly 97% of CD4 and roughly 88% of CD8), which suggests that memory was broadly maintained. A small share of clonotypes occurred in both CD4 and CD8 compartments, likely arising from convergent recombination. The secondary T-cell response was weaker than the primary response but faster, peaking on day 5 instead of day 15. Computational filtering was required because FACS-sorted repertoires could contain abundant contaminating clonotypes from the bulk population.

Read against the paper, the sample's treatment or condition label means: live attenuated yellow fever vaccine strain. PBMCs were isolated from peripheral blood using a standard Ficoll-Paque protocol. Dynabeads CD4 and CD8 positive selection kits were used to isolate CD4 and CD8 T-cell fractions. TriZol was used to extract RNA from bulk PBMCs, CD4 and CD8 fractions, and dextramer-positive and dextramer-negative fractions. As concerns this clonotype: Its target antigen remains unknown. No much larger clone is present one base from it, and per-base qualities are unavailable.

Synthesis of TCR cDNA relied on 5'RACE template switching, a step that introduced a universal primer site along with unique molecular identifiers. cDNA synthesis was primed from both the TCR alpha and TCR beta constant segments. Library amplification involved two PCR steps, and the second step added sample barcodes and sequencing adapters. Sequencing of libraries was performed on Illumina HiSeq 2500 (2x100 bp) or NovaSeq (2x150 bp). The paper's processing steps were these. Demultiplexing of reads and collapsing into UMI consensus sequences were performed with MIGEC, and V(D)J alignment was carried out with MiXCR. Vaccine-responding clonotypes were identified with edgeR using replicate PBMC samples, with FDR below 0.01 and a log2 fold change above 5 up to day 15 being required. CD4 or CD8 identity was assigned to each bulk clonotype according to whether the clonotype was present at higher abundance in the sequenced CD4 repertoire or the sequenced CD8 repertoire. TCRdb passed the public sequencing reads through fastp at Q25 and MiXCR, retaining productive beta sequences. Each entry merges the rows of one CDR3 protein and shows their most common DNA and genes. TCRdb's processing, not the authors', yielded these V and J calls. The sample table records approximately 150,000 distinct CDR3 sequences; 5.5% to 7.5% of these occur just once. The biggest ten clones account for under 3% of the sample.

Sequencing used CD4+ T cells sorted from PBMCs, obtained on the day of the first yellow fever vaccination. This clonotype originated in a man aged 18 to 29 who received the YFV17D yellow fever vaccine.

The CDR3 in this case is CASSLGPERGYTF. The nucleotides are TGCGCCAGCAGCTTGGGGCCGGAACGGGGCTACACCTTC. The sequence links TRBV5-1 to TRBJ1-2; the D gene remains uncertain. The junction shows trimming of 0 bases on V and 8 bases on J, plus 11 bases between the germline ends. CDR1 and CDR2 were assigned from the germline V gene as SGHRS and YFSETQ. Counted from cysteine to phenylalanine, this CDR3 has 13 amino acids. The read is trimmed to its CDR3 DNA, 39 bases read in frame from base 1.